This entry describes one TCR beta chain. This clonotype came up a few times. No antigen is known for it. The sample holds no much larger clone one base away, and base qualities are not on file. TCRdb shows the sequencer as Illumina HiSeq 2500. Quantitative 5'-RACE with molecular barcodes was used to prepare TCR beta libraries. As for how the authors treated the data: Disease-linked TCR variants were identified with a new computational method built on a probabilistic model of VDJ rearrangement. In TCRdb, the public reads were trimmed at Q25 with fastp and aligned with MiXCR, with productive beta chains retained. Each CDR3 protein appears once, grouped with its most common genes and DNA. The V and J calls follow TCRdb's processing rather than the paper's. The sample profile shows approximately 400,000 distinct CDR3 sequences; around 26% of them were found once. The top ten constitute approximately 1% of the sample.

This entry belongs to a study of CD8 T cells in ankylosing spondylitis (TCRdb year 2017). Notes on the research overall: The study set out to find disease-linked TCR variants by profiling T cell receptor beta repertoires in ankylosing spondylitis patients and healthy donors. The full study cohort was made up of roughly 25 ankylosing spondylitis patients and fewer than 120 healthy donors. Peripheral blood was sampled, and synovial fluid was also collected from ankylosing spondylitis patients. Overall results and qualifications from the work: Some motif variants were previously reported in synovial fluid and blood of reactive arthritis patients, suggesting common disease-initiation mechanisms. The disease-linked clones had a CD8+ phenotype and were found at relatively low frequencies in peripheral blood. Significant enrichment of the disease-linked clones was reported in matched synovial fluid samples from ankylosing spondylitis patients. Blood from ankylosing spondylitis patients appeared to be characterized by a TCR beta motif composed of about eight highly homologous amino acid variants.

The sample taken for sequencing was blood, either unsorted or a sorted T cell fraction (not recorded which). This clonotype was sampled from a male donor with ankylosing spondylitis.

The bases are TGTGCCAGCCGGGACTTTGGGGGCTACACCTTC. It specifies CASRDFGGYTF. The chain uses TRBV3-1 and TRBJ1-2, and TRBD1 may be the D gene, going by 5 matching bases. There are 11 amino acids in the CDR3, from cysteine to phenylalanine inclusive. Kept here is only the CDR3 DNA, which spans 33 bases and is read in frame from base 1. According to the germline V gene (reference sequence), CDR1 reads LGHDT and CDR2 reads YNNKEL. Trimming at the junction amounts to 8 bases on V and 8 bases on J, and the germline ends lie 12 bases apart.